This paragraph covers one T cell receptor (beta chain) sequence. This sample is part of a study of T cell repertoires in aging, cancer and after chemotherapy. Whole-study context: Clear clonal overlap appeared across healthy donor samples taken over several months to years.

TCR beta rearrangements were amplified from peripheral blood genomic DNA. CDR1 is SGHAT and CDR2 is FQDESV in the germline V gene (reference sequence). The CDR3 loop spans 14 amino acids. V was shortened by 1 base and J by 2 bases, with 9 bases between the two germline ends. TRB rearrangements spanning V, D and J were amplified using mixed TRB-A/B primers. TCRdb reanalysed the multiplex PCR reads using MiXCR and keeps one entry per CDR3 protein. The repertoire consists of 1,500 to 2,000 distinct CDR3 sequences, with roughly 28% occurring once and the leading ten covering about 34%. Sequenced material: blood. The V and J genes are TRBV11-1 and TRBJ2-7; D ambiguous. The clonotype comes from a human donor in good health. CDR3 sequence: CASSLESRTYEQYF. The DNA for the CDR3 is TGTGCCAGCAGCTTAGAGAGCAGAACCTACGAGCAGTACTTC.